This T cell receptor beta chain comes out of a study of blood T cells in healthy people across ages. The length of the CDR3 is 13 residues. Germline V gives CDR1 PRHDT, CDR2 FYEKMQ (reference sequence). Trimming removed 6 bases at V and 6 bases at J, with 15 bases between. Primed by a sample-barcoded 5' primer and a J-beta primer mix, a second PCR proceeded for roughly 6 to 12 cycles. TCRdb ran MiXCR on the 5' RACE reads and lists one entry per CDR3 protein. The sample lists 760,000 or so distinct CDR3 sequences; around 25% were seen once. Study observations and caveats: Roughly linearly, TCR beta diversity per million T cells fell as age increased. One million T cells yielded diversity estimates that were considered underestimates.

This clonotype was detected a few times. The antigen is not known. These records were also assigned to another study, of T cells of mothers and their children. Per that study: It was through the M1S primer of the second PCR that sample barcodes and 2-4 random nucleotides were added. The overlap seen between related mothers and children slightly exceeded that of unrelated pairs, though not significantly.

Sequences were obtained from blood. This clonotype was sampled from a boy aged 5-17 years in good health. The chain links TRBV13 to TRBJ2-7, with D perhaps assigned TRBD1 or TRBD2 (6 bases each). The CDR3 sequence: CASRAGHQSEQYF. In DNA form, the CDR3 reads TGTGCCAGCAGGGCGGGACACCAATCCGAGCAGTACTTC. Using reference TRBV13 and TRBJ2-7 for the parts outside the CDR3, the full variable domain is AAGVIQSPRHLIKEKRETATLKCYPIPRHDTVYWYQQGPGQDPQFLISFYEKMQSDKGSIPDRFSAQQFSDYHSELNMSSLELGDSALYFCASRAGHQSEQYFGPGTRLTVT.